The subject of this entry is one T cell receptor beta chain. The entry originates in a study of cytomegalovirus exposure and HLA in healthy donors. The CDR3 length is 15 residues. V was shortened by 3 bases and J by 8 bases, with 19 bases between the two germline ends. CDR1 LNHDA and CDR2 SQIVND come from the germline V gene (reference sequence). The PCR was carried out with 60 Vbeta primers and 13 Jbeta primers. The table came from immunoSEQ multiplex PCR; TCRdb's copy has only in-frame clones and leaves some out. The sample lists 150,000 to 200,000 clones, roughly 83% occurring once. The origin of this receptor is a woman aged 45-65 years in good health and CMV-seronegative. V usage is TRBV19 and J usage is TRBJ1-1, with D unclear. Sequencing input: PBMCs. The CDR3 bases are TGTGCCAGTAGTATGGGCCTCGCAGGCGCGCCGGAAGCTTTCTTT. Its protein is CASSMGLAGAPEAFF.